The 30 T cell receptor beta chains in this list originate from one sample, sequenced in a study of cytomegalovirus exposure and HLA in healthy donors. The primer mix had 60 Vbeta and 13 Jbeta primers. The assay was immunoSEQ multiplex PCR, and TCRdb's table has in-frame clones only and misses some. The sample shows 250,000 or so clones, about 84% of them seen only once. Input material: PBMCs. These receptors all stem from a human donor in good health.

The chain combines TRBV5-1 with TRBJ2-3; D may be TRBD2 (6 bases). The CDR3 has 17 residues. Per the germline V gene, CDR1 is SGHRS and CDR2 is YFSETQ. The germline V and J ends were trimmed by 0 bases and 4 bases, with 18 bases remaining between them. The CDR3 coding sequence is TGCGCCAGCAGCTTGGAAGGACTATCCCGCCCCCCAGATACGCAGTATTTT. The encoded protein is CASSLEGLSRPPDTQYF.

The genes are TRBV7-8 and TRBJ2-2; 9 nucleotides line up with TRBD1. After removal of 6 bases from V and 5 bases from J, the junction contained 1 base not matched to a gene. The CDR3 length is 13 residues. Per the germline V gene, CDR1 is SGHVS and CDR2 is FQNEAQ. The chain's CDR3 is CASRGQGTGELFF. DNA for the CDR3: TGTGCCAGCAGAGGACAGGGGACCGGGGAGCTGTTTTTT.

This clone came up once. V gene TRBV5-4 combines with J gene TRBJ2-1; the D gene is possibly TRBD2 (6 bases). V shed 6 bases and J shed 9 bases, with 13 bases lying between them. The CDR3 spans 12 residues. Germline CDR1 reads SGHNT; CDR2 reads YYREEE (reference sequence). CDR3 in amino acids: CASNSRDFEQFF. As DNA, the CDR3 is TGTGCCAGCAACAGCCGGGACTTTGAGCAGTTCTTC.

This clone appeared once. The rearrangement links TRBV4-2 to TRBJ1-1; TRBD1 is a possible D gene (5 bases). Trimming cost V 0 bases and J 0 bases, with 8 bases left between them. The CDR3 has 15 residues. Germline V gene data show CDR1 as LGHNA and CDR2 as YNFKEQ. This CDR3 reads CASSQDRQMNTEAFF. The CDR3 nucleotides are TGTGCCAGCAGCCAAGACCGACAGATGAACACTGAAGCTTTCTTT.

The chain is built from TRBV9 and TRBJ2-5, with 10 bases lining up with TRBD1. CDR1 SGDLS and CDR2 YYNGEE come from the germline V gene. CDR3 length: 16 residues. V lost 0 bases to trimming and J lost 4 bases; unmatched junction nucleotides: 6. This CDR3 reads CASSVVGTGEGETQYF. In DNA form, the CDR3 reads TGTGCCAGCAGCGTAGTTGGGACAGGGGAAGGAGAGACCCAGTACTTC.

As to this clone: A junction end diverges from the germline sequence, so it may reflect a read error. V gene TRBV18 combines with J gene TRBJ2-3; 9 bases agree with TRBD2. Germline CDR1 reads KGHSH; CDR2 reads LQKENI. The CDR3 is made up of 15 amino acids. The CDR3 here is CASSPPSGSTGTQYF. The CDR3 DNA reads TGTGCCAGCTCACCACCTAGCGGGAGCACAGGTACGCAGTATTTT. Combining the CDR3 with reference TRBV18 and TRBJ2-3 gives the whole variable domain NAGVMQNPRHLVRRRGQEARLRCSPMKGHSHVYWYRQLPEEGLKFMVYLQKENIIDESGMPKERFSAEFPKEGPSILRIQQVVRGDSAAYFCASSPPSGSTGTQYFGPGTRLTVL.

V gene TRBV2 combines with J gene TRBJ2-5, with 10 bases matching TRBD2. Germline V CDR1 and CDR2: SNHLY, FYNNEI. The CDR3 is made up of 17 amino acids. The trim removed 1 base at V and 4 bases at J, leaving 9 bases unmatched. CDR3 sequence reads: CASSEGFWSGRVETQYF. The CDR3 DNA reads TGTGCCAGCAGTGAAGGGTTTTGGAGCGGGAGGGTAGAGACCCAGTACTTC.

The J gene is TRBJ2-3, the V gene TRBV7-3, with TRBD2 matching over 7 bases. V lost 5 bases, J lost 0 bases, and 5 bases stayed unmatched. This CDR3 has 15 amino acids. The V gene's germline CDR1 is SGHTA and CDR2 FQGTGA. CDR3 in DNA: TGTGCCAGCAGCACCCGTAGCGGGAGCACAGATACGCAGTATTTT. Its translation is CASSTRSGSTDTQYF. Drawing the rest from reference TRBV7-3 and TRBJ2-3, the complete variable domain is GAGVSQTPSNKVTEKGKYVELRCDPISGHTALYWYRQSLGQGPEFLIYFQGTGAADDSGLPNDRFFAVRPEGSVSTLKIQRTERGDSAVYLCASSTRSGSTDTQYFGPGTRLTVL.

The V and J genes are TRBV25-1 and TRBJ1-2; 9 bases are shared with TRBD1. The CDR3 length is 16 residues. V shed 2 bases and J 4 bases; nucleotides not matched to a gene: 8. Germline CDR1 reads MGHDK; CDR2 reads SYGVNS. The CDR3 protein is CASSEVGTGYVYGYTF. Here the CDR3 DNA reads TGTGCCAGCAGTGAAGTGGGGACAGGGTACGTCTATGGCTACACCTTC.

The chain recombines TRBV2 with TRBJ2-7, with unresolved D. Looked up from germline, CDR1 is SNHLY and CDR2 is FYNNEI. Trimming removed 2 bases from V and 3 bases from J, with 8 bases in between. The CDR3 is 13 residues long. The CDR3 region has the DNA TGTGCCAGCAGTGAAAGGCAGGTCTACGAGCAGTACTTC. Translation: CASSERQVYEQYF.

Worth noting for this clone: Its ends do not fully match the called genes, so a read error is possible. The rearrangement links TRBV7-7 to TRBJ2-1; D not resolved. This CDR3 comprises 14 residues. Germline-derived CDR1 and CDR2 are SSHAT and FNYEAQ (reference sequence). CDR3 coding DNA: TGTGCTAGCAGCTTAGCCTACTCAAACAATGAGCAGTTCTTC. It encodes CASSLAYSNNEQFF.

On this clone itself: The sample has other DNA sequences that encode this CDR3 too. The rearrangement joins TRBV10-3 to TRBJ1-1; 9 positions agree with TRBD1. The V gene's germline CDR1 is ENHRY and CDR2 SYGVKD. CDR3 length: 13 residues. The trim removed 4 bases at V and 5 bases at J, leaving 2 bases unmatched. The DNA for the CDR3 is TGTGCCATCAGTGGTGGACAGGGGACTGAAGCTTTCTTT. It translates to CAISGGQGTEAFF.

This chain joins TRBV6-1 and TRBJ2-7, with TRBD1 matching over 11 bases. The germline V gene encodes CDR1 MNHNS and CDR2 SASEGT. This CDR3 has 15 amino acids. Trimming at V came to 4 bases and at J to 2 bases, leaving 4 bases not matched to a gene. The CDR3 sequence: CASSVGQGATYEQYF. The CDR3 coding sequence is TGTGCCAGCAGTGTCGGACAGGGGGCGACCTACGAGCAGTACTTC.

The chain is built from TRBV5-5 and TRBJ2-1, with D uncertain. Germline V lookup: CDR1 SGHKS, CDR2 YYEKEE (reference sequence). Between the trimmed V and J ends, which lost 4 bases and 0 bases, there was a span of 11 bases. This CDR3 region has 15 residues. CDR3 sequence: CASSPEQSSYNEQFF. As DNA, the CDR3 is TGTGCCAGCAGCCCAGAACAGAGCTCCTACAATGAGCAGTTCTTC.

This clone is a singleton in its sample. This CDR3 is CASSYSWTSRSGELFF. The CDR3 region has the DNA TGTGCCAGCAGTTACTCCTGGACTAGTCGTAGCGGGGAGCTGTTTTTT. The chain couples TRBV6-5 to TRBJ2-2, with 7 bases that match TRBD2. The V segment lost 0 bases and the J segment 7 bases; nucleotides outside the gene matches: 8. The CDR3 has 16 amino acids. CDR1 and CDR2 from the germline V gene are MNHEY and SVGAGI.

The rearrangement links TRBV18 to TRBJ2-2, with TRBD2 as a possible D gene (5 bases). Trimming removed 3 bases from V and 6 bases from J, with 11 bases in between. Per germline, CDR1 KGHSH and CDR2 LQKENI. The CDR3 sequence is 14 residues long. The CDR3 region is CASSPDGLAGELFF. The CDR3 coding sequence is TGTGCCAGCTCACCCGACGGACTCGCCGGGGAGCTGTTTTTT.

The chain has TRBV11-2 and TRBJ2-3, with unresolved D. The CDR3 sequence is 14 residues long. Germline V gene sequence: CDR1 SGHAT, CDR2 FQNNGV. V was pared by 0 bases and J by 3 bases, with 7 bases between. The CDR3 DNA sequence: TGTGCCAGCAGCTTAGATTGGCGGACAGATACGCAGTATTTT. Translation: CASSLDWRTDTQYF.

The chain couples TRBV27 to TRBJ2-4; 15 nucleotides match TRBD2. With V trimmed by 6 bases and J by 7 bases, 10 bases remained unmatched. The CDR3 loop spans 17 amino acids. The germline CDR1 and CDR2 sequences are MNHEY and SMNVEV (reference sequence). For the CDR3, the DNA is TGTGCCAGCAGACTATCCGAAGGACTAGCGGGAGGGAACATTCAGTACTTC. It specifies CASRLSEGLAGGNIQYF.

The genes are TRBV11-2 and TRBJ2-3; TRBD2 agrees at 7 bases. Germline V lookup: CDR1 SGHAT, CDR2 FQNNGV. Trimming at V came to 3 bases and at J to 0 bases, leaving 3 bases not matched to a gene. The CDR3 spans 15 residues. CDR3 nucleotides: TGTGCCAGCAGCTTCGGGGGGTCTAGCACAGATACGCAGTATTTT. Protein sequence: CASSFGGSSTDTQYF.

The rearrangement joins TRBV5-1 to TRBJ2-1; 9 nucleotides match TRBD1. V dropped 0 bases and J dropped 3; count of bases not matched to a gene: 13. CDR3 size: 19 residues. Germline CDR1 SGHRS, CDR2 YFSETQ. The CDR3 DNA sequence: TGCGCCAGCAGCTTGGGGGGGACAGGGTACCGATTTGGCTACAATGAGCAGTTCTTC. Encoded protein: CASSLGGTGYRFGYNEQFF.

This clone was detected once. The rearrangement joins TRBV29-1 to TRBJ2-2; maybe TRBD2 (5 bases). CDR1 is SQVTM and CDR2 is ANQGSEA in the germline V gene. V was clipped by 5 bases and J by 0 bases, with 10 bases between them. The CDR3 is made up of 14 amino acids. Here the CDR3 reads CSVRSGSNTGELFF. CDR3 coding DNA: TGCAGCGTTCGGAGCGGCTCGAACACCGGGGAGCTGTTTTTT.

The chain has TRBV4-2 and TRBJ2-7; possible D gene TRBD1, 6 bases. Trimming took off 4 bases at V and 3 bases at J, with 19 bases between the two ends. The length of the CDR3 is 16 residues. CDR1 is LGHNA, CDR2 YNFKEQ, per germline. CDR3 nucleotide sequence: TGTGCCAGCAGCCGAGACCGGACAGCCACCATCTACGAGCAGTACTTC. Translating gives CASSRDRTATIYEQYF.

The chain is built from TRBV19 and TRBJ1-1; 9 bases line up with TRBD1. With 6 bases clipped from V and 11 bases from J, the junction kept 10 bases outside the gene matches. This CDR3 is built from 13 residues. Germline CDR1 reads LNHDA; CDR2 reads SQIVND (reference sequence). Here the CDR3 DNA reads TGTGCCAGTAGCTACCGGGACAGGGAACGTGCTTTCTTT. Translating gives CASSYRDRERAFF. Combining the CDR3 with reference TRBV19 and TRBJ1-1 gives the whole variable domain DGGITQSPKYLFRKEGQNVTLSCEQNLNHDAMYWYRQDPGQGLRLIYYSQIVNDFQKGDIAEGYSVSREKKESFPLTVTSAQKNPTAFYLCASSYRDRERAFFGQGTRLTVV.

J is TRBJ2-3 and V is TRBV15; TRBD2 matches 7 bases. Germline CDR1 is LNHNV and CDR2 is YYDKDF (reference sequence). The V and J ends lost 5 bases and 0 bases, in that order; junction bases with no gene match: 2. The CDR3 sequence is 14 residues long. As DNA, the CDR3 is TGTGCCACCAGCGGTAGCGGGAGCACAGATACGCAGTATTTT. Protein sequence: CATSGSGSTDTQYF. The entire variable domain, with the rest obtained from reference TRBV15 and TRBJ2-3, is as follows: DAMVIQNPRYQVTQFGKPVTLSCSQTLNHNVMYWYQQKSSQAPKLLFHYYDKDFNNEADTPDNFQSRRPNTSFCFLDIRSPGLGDTAMYLCATSGSGSTDTQYFGPGTRLTVL.

The chain carries TRBV10-3 and TRBJ1-4, with D possibly being TRBD1 (5 bases). V lost 4 bases to trimming and J lost 4 bases, with 7 bases between them. Germline lookup yields CDR1 ENHRY and CDR2 SYGVKD. The CDR3 is made up of 13 amino acids. The CDR3 loop is CAISGQLNEKLFF. The CDR3 region has the DNA TGTGCCATCAGTGGACAGCTTAATGAAAAACTGTTTTTT.

The chain has TRBV12-1 and TRBJ2-3; the table's D call, TRBD2, was not checked against the DNA. TRBV12-1 is given as a pseudogene. The CDR3 runs to 18 residues. This CDR3 reads CASSFAHEGGGGTDTQYF. The CDR3 DNA sequence: TGTGCCAGCAGCTTTGCGCACGAAGGAGGGGGGGGCACAGATACGCAGTATTTT.

V and J are TRBV6-5 and TRBJ1-3; TRBD1 might be the D (5 bases). Looked up from germline, CDR1 is MNHEY and CDR2 is SVGAGI. V was pared by 6 bases and J by 0 bases, with 12 bases between. This CDR3 contains 15 residues. CDR3 residues: CASSRTGDSGNTIYF. CDR3 bases: TGTGCCAGCAGCCGAACGGGGGACTCTGGAAACACCATATATTTT.

The chain combines TRBV5-6 with TRBJ2-2; weak D call: TRBD1 (5 bases). CDR3 length equals 13 residues. Germline V gene lookup returns CDR1 SGHDT and CDR2 YYEEEE. V lost 0 bases, J lost 6 bases, and 6 bases lay in between. The CDR3 protein is CASSLDRPGELFF. For the CDR3, the DNA is TGTGCCAGCAGCTTGGACAGGCCCGGGGAGCTGTTTTTT.

The chain carries TRBV6-5 and TRBJ1-1, with TRBD1 as a possible D gene (6 bases). The CDR3 runs to 14 residues. CDR1 and CDR2 (germline): MNHEY, SVGAGI. V was pared by 6 bases and J by 1 base, with 12 bases between. The CDR3 DNA reads as TGTGCCAGCAGCTTAGGACAGACGAACACTGAAGCTTTCTTT. Translating it yields CASSLGQTNTEAFF.

J is TRBJ2-5 and V is TRBV13; tentatively, D is TRBD2 (5 bases). The V gene lost 4 bases and the J gene lost 0 bases, with 9 bases spanning the gap. This CDR3 comprises 14 residues. In germline, CDR1 is PRHDT, CDR2 FYEKMQ (reference sequence). The CDR3 region has the DNA TGTGCCAGCAGCTCGACCGGGAACCAAGAGACCCAGTACTTC. Encoded protein: CASSSTGNQETQYF.